Listed below are T cell receptor beta chains from one sample, sequenced in a study of T-cell reconstitution after alpha-beta-depleted transplantation in children. Each CDR3 protein gets one entry after TCRdb re-called the PCR reads with MiXCR. The sample has some 81,000 distinct CDR3 sequences; roughly 15% are singletons. The material was PBMCs, mostly from graft donor cells, obtained 180 days after TCRalphabeta/CD19-depleted stem cell transplant. These receptors originate from a male patient under 10 years old who had a stem cell transplant for acute lymphoblastic leukemia, so the T cells may come from the graft donor. Both conserved end residues are part of each CDR3. Each record gives: CDR3 protein, CDR3 DNA, V gene, J gene, D gene, clone size. The D gene is left open where the match is weak. Rows give clone size only sometimes, using once, few, many, or a class for an expanded clone.

CASSDSNYGYTF	TGTGCCAGCAGTGACTCTAACTATGGCTACACCTTC	TRBV7-9	TRBJ1-2	-	few
CAGTSGAYEQYF	TGTGCCGGGACTAGCGGGGCCTACGAGCAGTACTTC	TRBV7-9	TRBJ2-7	TRBD2	-
CSARRTAKGSPLHF	TGCAGTGCCCGCAGGACAGCGAAGGGTTCACCCCTCCACTTT	TRBV20-1	TRBJ1-6	-	few
CASRRWGGTSYEQYF	TGTGCCAGCAGAAGATGGGGGGGCACCTCCTACGAGCAGTACTTC	TRBV11-2	TRBJ2-7	-	-
CASSFTGGDTQYF	TGTGCCAGCAGCTTCACTGGGGGGGATACGCAGTATTTT	TRBV7-2	TRBJ2-3	-	-
CASSYSGRVTDTQYF	TGTGCCAGCAGTTATAGCGGGAGGGTCACAGATACGCAGTATTTT	TRBV28	TRBJ2-3	TRBD2	-
CASSRGAGDTDTQYF	TGTGCCAGCAGCCGGGGCGCGGGAGATACAGATACGCAGTATTTT	TRBV7-2	TRBJ2-3	TRBD2	-
CASSNLLYEQYF	TGTGCCAGCAGCAACCTCCTCTACGAGCAGTACTTC	TRBV6-1	TRBJ2-7	-	many
CSAGTVYEQYF	TGCAGTGCTGGGACAGTATACGAGCAGTACTTC	TRBV20-1	TRBJ2-7	TRBD1	many
CASSLARGLNPYNEQFF	TGTGCCAGCAGCTTAGCTAGGGGGCTCAACCCGTACAATGAGCAGTTCTTC	TRBV7-2	TRBJ2-1	TRBD1	-
CASSLTYSNQPQHF	TGTGCCAGCAGTTTGACCTATAGCAATCAGCCCCAGCATTTT	TRBV27	TRBJ1-5	-	-
CASSILPSSYNEQFF	TGTGCCAGTAGTATTCTTCCGTCCTCCTACAATGAGCAGTTCTTC	TRBV19	TRBJ2-1	-	few
CSARVGHEQYF	TGCAGTGCTAGAGTCGGACACGAGCAGTACTTC	TRBV20-1	TRBJ2-7	-	-
CASSPRLAPYNEQFF	TGTGCCAGCAGCCCCCGACTAGCGCCTTACAATGAGCAGTTCTTC	TRBV7-3	TRBJ2-1	TRBD2	many
CSASFRWRGGSYEQYF	TGCAGTGCTAGTTTTCGGTGGCGGGGCGGCTCCTACGAGCAGTACTTC	TRBV20-1	TRBJ2-7	-	-
CASSLEGGGSPRSQYF	TGCGCCAGCAGCTTGGAAGGGGGAGGCAGTCCCCGATCGCAGTACTTC	TRBV5-1	TRBJ2-5	-	few
CASSQELPSRRELFF	TGCGCCAGCAGCCAAGAACTCCCCTCGCGCCGGGAGCTGTTTTTT	TRBV4-3	TRBJ2-2	-	few
CAISPGGDGYTF	TGTGCCATCAGCCCCGGCGGGGACGGCTACACCTTC	TRBV10-3	TRBJ1-2	-	many
CAKAAGGPYEQYF	TGTGCCAAGGCAGCGGGAGGGCCCTACGAGCAGTACTTC	TRBV4-2	TRBJ2-7	TRBD2	few
CASSTYTSGRGEQYF	TGTGCCAGCAGTACCTATACTAGCGGGAGAGGAGAGCAGTACTTC	TRBV28	TRBJ2-7	TRBD2	-
CASSPLRGETQYF	TGTGCCAGCAGCCCCCTAAGGGGGGAGACCCAGTACTTC	TRBV7-2	TRBJ2-5	-	many
CASSVAGAQPQHF	TGTGCCAGCAGCGTCGCAGGGGCCCAGCCCCAGCATTTT	TRBV9	TRBJ1-5	-	few
CASTRGYEQYF	TGTGCCAGCACCCGGGGCTACGAGCAGTACTTC	TRBV6-5	TRBJ2-7	-	few
CASTPGPDYGYTF	TGTGCCAGCACACCGGGGCCGGACTATGGCTACACCTTC	TRBV4-2	TRBJ1-2	-	few
CASSPSGIAKNIQYF	TGTGCCAGCAGCCCATCGGGGATAGCCAAAAACATTCAGTACTTC	TRBV7-2	TRBJ2-4	-	-
CSARTTGYSTDTQYF	TGCAGTGCTAGAACAACGGGGTATAGCACAGATACGCAGTATTTT	TRBV20-1	TRBJ2-3	-	-
CSVDGGEGQYF	TGCAGCGTTGACGGGGGGGAAGGCCAGTACTTC	TRBV29-1	TRBJ2-5	TRBD2	many
CAISAGQGNTEAFF	TGTGCCATCAGTGCGGGACAGGGGAACACTGAAGCTTTCTTT	TRBV10-3	TRBJ1-1	TRBD1	many
CASSLGQGNQETQYF	TGTGCCAGCAGTTTAGGACAGGGTAACCAAGAGACCCAGTACTTC	TRBV12-3/TRBV12-4	TRBJ2-5	TRBD1	-
CASSLGVGRRTNEKLFF	TGTGCCAGCAGCTTGGGCGTAGGGCGACGGACTAATGAAAAACTGTTTTTT	TRBV7-2	TRBJ1-4	-	many
CASSQGREAFF	TGTGCCAGCAGCCAAGGGAGGGAAGCTTTCTTT	TRBV3-1	TRBJ1-1	-	-
CASSFGTGGQPQHF	TGTGCCAGCAGCTTCGGGACAGGTGGTCAGCCCCAGCATTTT	TRBV5-5	TRBJ1-5	TRBD1	-
CASSMGGYGYTF	TGTGCCAGCAGTATGGGGGGCTATGGCTACACCTTC	TRBV9	TRBJ1-2	-	many
CASSPVSRITGELFF	TGTGCCAGCAGCCCGGTATCCAGGATCACCGGGGAGCTGTTTTTT	TRBV7-2	TRBJ2-2	-	few
CASSPGGLYGYTF	TGTGCCAGCAGCCCAGGGGGCCTCTATGGCTACACCTTC	TRBV9	TRBJ1-2	TRBD1	few
CASSKCWTDASSYNSPLHF	TGTGCCAGCAGCAAATGTTGGACAGACGCCAGCTCCTATAATTCACCCCTCCACTTT	TRBV21-1	TRBJ1-6	-	-
CASSSPAGGPADTQYF	TGTGCCAGCAGCTCCCCAGCGGGGGGGCCCGCAGATACGCAGTATTTT	TRBV7-2	TRBJ2-3	TRBD2	many
CSARESAGGPYERYF	TGCAGTGCTAGAGAGTCGGCGGGAGGGCCGTACGAGCGGTACTTC	TRBV20-1	TRBJ2-7	TRBD2	-
CASTALYGYTF	TGCGCCAGCACAGCCCTCTATGGCTACACCTTC	TRBV5-1	TRBJ1-2	-	few
CASSEGPGQETQYF	TGCGCCAGCAGTGAGGGACCGGGACAGGAGACCCAGTACTTC	TRBV10-1	TRBJ2-5	TRBD1	few
CASSHSGANVLTF	TGTGCCAGCAGTCACTCTGGGGCCAACGTCCTGACTTTC	TRBV28	TRBJ2-6	-	-
CSARAGGPNNEQYF	TGCAGTGCTAGAGCCGGAGGGCCTAACAACGAGCAGTACTTC	TRBV20-1	TRBJ2-7	-	few
CASSPTGGSGANVLTF	TGTGCCAGCTCACCAACGGGGGGCTCTGGGGCCAACGTCCTGACTTTC	TRBV18	TRBJ2-6	TRBD2	-
CASSDPGGHQPQHF	TGTGCCAGCAGTGACCCAGGGGGTCATCAGCCCCAGCATTTT	TRBV6-2/TRBV6-3	TRBJ1-5	TRBD1	many
CASSLRRGGDNEQFF	TGTGCCAGCAGCTTACGGCGGGGGGGCGACAATGAGCAGTTCTTC	TRBV7-6	TRBJ2-1	TRBD2	large
CATRTSGSSGANVLTF	TGTGCCACCAGGACTAGCGGTTCCTCTGGGGCCAACGTCCTGACTTTC	TRBV10-3	TRBJ2-6	TRBD2	-
CASSDRLAGTYNEQFF	TGTGCCAGCAGCGATCGTCTAGCGGGAACTTACAATGAGCAGTTCTTC	TRBV27	TRBJ2-1	TRBD2	few
CSARGRRGDYEQYF	TGCAGTGCTAGGGGACGGCGGGGAGACTACGAGCAGTACTTC	TRBV20-1	TRBJ2-7	-	few
CASSFFDRFRYEQYF	TGTGCCAGCAGTTTTTTTGACAGGTTCCGCTACGAGCAGTACTTC	TRBV12-3/TRBV12-4	TRBJ2-7	-	few
CASSFGTGDPNEQFF	TGTGCCAGCAGCTTCGGGACAGGGGACCCCAATGAGCAGTTCTTC	TRBV3-1	TRBJ2-1	TRBD1	-